The 24 T cell receptor beta chains listed next were all sequenced from one sample in a study of blood T cell repertoires in COVID-19. Profiling relied on immunoSEQ multiplex PCR, and the TCRdb table lists in-frame clones only, not all of them. The table lists around 340,000 clones, about 86% of them singletons. The source material was peripheral blood. The receptors here all came from a man aged 25 to 40 with active or convalescent COVID-19.

The rearrangement links TRBV9 to TRBJ2-1, with 10 positions matching TRBD2. The germline gives CDR1 SGDLS, CDR2 YYNGEE. The CDR3 runs to 19 residues. Germline trimming cut 5 bases from V and 0 bases from J; bases unmatched to any gene: 14. In DNA form, the CDR3 reads TGTGCCAGCAGACTCTTAGCGGGGGGCGGGGCCTACTCCTACAATGAGCAGTTCTTC. Its protein product is CASRLLAGGGAYSYNEQFF.

This clone occurred once. The V and J genes are TRBV28 and TRBJ2-7; weak D call: TRBD2 (6 bases). In germline, CDR1 is MDHEN, CDR2 SYDVKM. Trimming took off 8 bases at V and 2 bases at J, with 13 bases between the two ends. The CDR3 is 13 residues long. The CDR3 here is CASGAGGAYEQYF. Written as DNA, the CDR3 is TGTGCCAGCGGTGCCGGGGGAGCCTACGAGCAGTACTTC.

V gene TRBV18 combines with J gene TRBJ2-1; TRBD2 matches at 8 bases. The junction had 8 bases not matched to a gene; V was cut back by 3 bases and J by 7 bases. Germline lookup yields CDR1 KGHSH and CDR2 LQKENI. This CDR3 has 15 residues. CDR3 sequence reads: CASSPITSGGNEQFF. The CDR3 DNA reads TGTGCCAGCTCACCGATCACTAGCGGCGGAAATGAGCAGTTCTTC.

The CDR3 bases are TGTGCCAGCAGCTTAATCCCGGCAGGGCAGGGTTCACCCCTCCACTTT. Translated: CASSLIPAGQGSPLHF. This chain links TRBV7-3 with TRBJ1-6, with a weak D call TRBD1 (5 bases). This CDR3 is built from 16 residues. CDR1 SGHTA and CDR2 FQGTGA come from the germline V gene. V lost 1 base, J lost 9 bases, and 16 bases lay in between.

The chain recombines TRBV5-1 with TRBJ2-1, with 10 positions matching TRBD1. CDR1 is SGHRS, CDR2 YFSETQ, per germline. V shed 2 bases, J shed 9 bases, and the junction held 8 bases outside the gene matches. The CDR3 is made up of 15 amino acids. The CDR3: CASSFGTGALGEQFF. DNA of the CDR3: TGCGCCAGCAGCTTTGGGACAGGGGCCCTCGGTGAGCAGTTCTTC. Drawing the rest from reference TRBV5-1 and TRBJ2-1, the complete variable domain is KAGVTQTPRYLIKTRGQQVTLSCSPISGHRSVSWYQQTPGQGLQFLFEYFSETQRNKGNFPGRFSGRQFSNSRSEMNVSTLELGDSALYLCASSFGTGALGEQFFGPGTRLTVL.

For this clone: Other DNA sequences in the same sample also yield this CDR3. The chain employs TRBV6-5 and TRBJ2-7; tentatively, D is TRBD2 (5 bases). The CDR3 is made up of 11 amino acids. Germline-derived CDR1 and CDR2 are MNHEY and SVGAGI. Trimming stripped 6 bases from V and 6 bases from J, with 9 bases between. The DNA of the CDR3 is TGTGCCAGCAGCTACAGCGGCGAGCAGTACTTC. Residues: CASSYSGEQYF.

This chain links TRBV7-9 with TRBJ1-4, with 8 positions matching TRBD1. Per the germline V gene, CDR1 is SEHNR and CDR2 is FQNEAQ (reference sequence). The CDR3 is 15 amino acids. The trim removed 5 bases at V and 1 base at J, leaving 3 bases unmatched. CDR3: CASSPDRGTNEKLFF. Written as DNA, the CDR3 is TGTGCCAGCAGCCCAGACAGGGGAACTAATGAAAAACTGTTTTTT.

J is TRBJ1-3 and V is TRBV11-2; D ambiguous. This CDR3 comprises 13 residues. V lost 1 base, J lost 6 bases, and 7 bases lay in between. Germline V lookup: CDR1 SGHAT, CDR2 FQNNGV. The CDR3 DNA reads TGTGCCAGCAGCTTAGGGCGGGTAAACACCATATATTTT. It codes for CASSLGRVNTIYF. The variable domain in full, with the rest retrieved from reference TRBV11-2 and TRBJ1-3, is EAGVAQSPRYKIIEKRQSVAFWCNPISGHATLYWYQQILGQGPKLLIQFQNNGVVDDSQLPKDRFSAERLKGVDSTLKIQPAKLEDSAVYLCASSLGRVNTIYFGEGSWLTVV.

This clone was seen more than once but under ten times. The chain joins TRBV4-3 to TRBJ1-3, with D unresolved. V shed 8 bases and J shed 4 bases, with 12 bases lying between them. The CDR3 is 13 residues long. Looked up from germline, CDR1 is LGHNA and CDR2 is YSLEER. CDR3 in amino acids: CASSTVSGNTIYF. DNA for the CDR3: TGCGCCAGCTCCACGGTGTCCGGAAACACCATATATTTT.

V and J are TRBV3-1 (or the pseudogene TRBV3-2) and TRBJ2-1; TRBD1 aligns across 12 bases. The CDR3 contains 20 residues. Germline V gene lookup returns CDR1 LGHDT and CDR2 YNNKEL (reference sequence). Losses at the gene ends were 0 bases for V and 1 base for J; bases not matched to a gene: 10. CDR3 sequence reads: CASSQDDGTGGAESYNEQFF. In DNA, the CDR3 is TGTGCCAGCAGCCAAGATGATGGGACAGGGGGCGCAGAGTCCTACAATGAGCAGTTCTTC.

This clone was observed a few times. The rearrangement uses TRBV4-1 and TRBJ2-7, with 8 bases lining up with TRBD1. Losses at the gene ends were 4 bases for V and 10 bases for J; bases not matched to a gene: 9. The germline V gene has CDR1 MGHRA and CDR2 YSYEKL. This CDR3 has 13 residues. The CDR3 here is CASSLNRGSDQYF. CDR3 sequence (DNA): TGCGCCAGCAGCCTTAACAGGGGGTCGGACCAGTACTTC.

This clone was counted between two and nine times. The V gene is TRBV6-4, the J gene TRBJ1-1, with D possibly matching TRBD1 (5 bases). V gave up 4 bases and J gave up 1 base, with 7 bases separating them. The CDR3 is 13 residues long. Germline V gene sequence: CDR1 MRHNA, CDR2 SNTAGT. CDR3 nucleotides: TGTGCCAGCAGTGCAGGACAGAACACTGAAGCTTTCTTT. The encoded protein is CASSAGQNTEAFF.

CDR3 protein: CASSSRDRASTEAFF. DNA for the CDR3: TGTGCCAGCAGCTCCCGGGACAGGGCAAGCACTGAAGCTTTCTTT. This chain connects TRBV7-2 to TRBJ1-1; 9 positions agree with TRBD1. The CDR3 consists of 15 residues. Germline V CDR1 and CDR2: SGHTA, FQGNSA. The V and J ends lost 4 bases and 4 bases, in that order; junction bases with no gene match: 7. The complete variable domain, with remaining parts taken from reference TRBV7-2 and TRBJ1-1, reads GAGVSQSPSNKVTEKGKDVELRCDPISGHTALYWYRQSLGQGLEFLIYFQGNSAPDKSGLPSDRFSAERTGGSVSTLTIQRTQQEDSAVYLCASSSRDRASTEAFFGQGTRLTVV.

The chain is built from TRBV18 and TRBJ1-2, with 8 positions matching TRBD1. The J segment lost 11 bases and the V segment lost 2 bases, leaving 7 bases of the junction unmatched. The CDR3 is 13 residues long. The germline CDR1 and CDR2 sequences are KGHSH and LQKENI. The CDR3 protein is CASSPGQGIRYTF. The CDR3 bases are TGTGCCAGCTCACCAGGACAGGGAATAAGGTACACCTTC.

This chain links TRBV3-1 (or the pseudogene TRBV3-2) with TRBJ2-7; 10 bases align to TRBD1. Germline CDR1 LGHDT, CDR2 YNNKEL (reference sequence). Trimming took 4 bases from V and 4 from J; bases not matched to a gene: 16. The CDR3 sequence is 18 residues long. CDR3 nucleotides: TGTGCCAGCAGCCCTCCCCCGGGACAGGGGAAGCGGAGATACGAGCAGTACTTC. As protein: CASSPPPGQGKRRYEQYF.

The genes are TRBV28 and TRBJ2-1, with TRBD2 matching over 13 bases. Germline lookup yields CDR1 MDHEN and CDR2 SYDVKM. The CDR3 length is 14 residues. J was trimmed by 7 bases and V by 7 bases; bases with no gene match: 4. CDR3: CASKPGLAGNEQFF. CDR3 DNA sequence: TGTGCCAGCAAACCGGGACTAGCGGGGAATGAGCAGTTCTTC.

This rearrangement joins TRBV4-1 to TRBJ2-7, with D possibly being TRBD2 (6 bases). Between the trimmed V and J ends, which lost 8 bases and 5 bases, there was a span of 13 bases. Looked up from germline, CDR1 is MGHRA and CDR2 is YSYEKL. This CDR3 is 12 amino acids long. Written as DNA, the CDR3 is TGCGCCAGCGGGCAGCCGGGGGACGAGCAGTACTTC. Amino acid sequence: CASGQPGDEQYF.

This sequence joins TRBV5-1 and TRBJ2-7, with D perhaps matching TRBD2 (5 bases). The CDR3 runs 11 residues. The V and J ends lost 0 bases and 7 bases respectively, with 5 bases between them. The germline CDR1 and CDR2 sequences are SGHRS and YFSETQ. The CDR3 nucleotides are TGCGCCAGCAGCTTGGCGGGGGAGCAGTACTTC. Encoded protein: CASSLAGEQYF.

The chain employs TRBV6-5 and TRBJ1-2; D unclear. CDR1 and CDR2 from the germline V gene are MNHEY and SVGAGI. The V and J ends lost 2 bases and 4 bases respectively, with 11 bases between them. The CDR3 is made up of 14 amino acids. CDR3 region: CASSYTGPPYGYTF. Here the CDR3 DNA reads TGTGCCAGCAGTTACACGGGTCCACCCTATGGCTACACCTTC.

The V gene is TRBV28, the J gene TRBJ2-7; 11 bases match TRBD2. This CDR3 is 15 amino acids long. With V trimmed by 11 bases and J by 4 bases, 13 bases remained unmatched. Germline CDR1 and CDR2: MDHEN and SYDVKM. The CDR3: CASHRASGRRYEQYF. The CDR3 DNA sequence: TGTGCCTCCCACCGGGCTAGCGGGAGGCGGTACGAGCAGTACTTC.

The V call is TRBV5-1, the J call TRBJ2-5; tentatively, D is TRBD1 (6 bases). Trimming cost V 4 bases and J 2 bases, with 9 bases left between them. Germline values: CDR1 SGHRS, CDR2 YFSETQ. The CDR3 loop spans 13 amino acids. As DNA, the CDR3 is TGCGCCAGCAGCAGGGGGTCTCAAGAGACCCAGTACTTC. This codes for CASSRGSQETQYF.

Points on this clone: This may be a read error: a much more frequent sequence differs by one nucleotide. This sequence joins TRBV28 and TRBJ2-3; 13 bases are a match to TRBD2. V was clipped by 5 bases and J by 2 bases; unmatched bases: 1. Germline V CDR1 and CDR2: MDHEN, SYDVKM. CDR3 length: 15 amino acids. The CDR3 loop reads CASSGTSGITDTQYF. DNA for the CDR3: TGTGCCAGCAGTGGGACTAGCGGGATCACAGATACGCAGTATTTT.

The chain has TRBV12-5 and TRBJ2-7; maybe TRBD2 (6 bases). The CDR3 loop spans 16 amino acids. The ends were cut back, 6 bases at V and 1 base at J, with 19 bases in the middle. Germline V gives CDR1 LGHNT, CDR2 FRNRAP. For the CDR3, the DNA is TGTGCTAGTGGCCTCACCGGAGTGCGGGGTTCCTACGAGCAGTACTTC. Translation: CASGLTGVRGSYEQYF. Using reference TRBV12-5 and TRBJ2-7 for the parts outside the CDR3, the full variable domain is DARVTQTPRHKVTEMGQEVTMRCQPILGHNTVFWYRQTMMQGLELLAYFRNRAPLDDSGMPKDRFSAEMPDATLATLKIQPSEPRDSAVYFCASGLTGVRGSYEQYFGPGTRLTVT.

This clone was seen a handful of times. The chain combines TRBV7-2 with TRBJ2-1; 8 nucleotides agree with TRBD2. Germline V gives CDR1 SGHTA, CDR2 FQGNSA. The CDR3 sequence is 14 residues long. The J segment lost 8 bases and the V segment lost 1 base, leaving 4 bases of the junction unmatched. The CDR3 region is CASSLVSGSDEQFF. The CDR3 DNA sequence: TGTGCCAGCAGCTTAGTCAGCGGGAGCGATGAGCAGTTCTTC.